The 21 T cell receptor beta chains presented below share a single source sample, sequenced in a study of blood T cells in healthy people across ages. A J-beta primer mix and a sample-barcoded 5' primer were used in a second PCR of about 6 to 12 cycles. TCRdb fed the 5' RACE reads into MiXCR, producing one record per CDR3 protein. Among 1.5 million to 2 million distinct CDR3 sequences listed, less than 50% were seen once. The specimen was blood. These receptors were collected from a woman in her thirties or forties in good health.

This clonotype was observed a handful of times. The V call is TRBV4-2, the J call TRBJ2-1; D may be TRBD1 (6 bases). The V gene's germline CDR1 is LGHNA and CDR2 YNFKEQ. Deletions cut 4 bases from V and 5 bases from J, with 9 bases between. The CDR3 loop spans 13 amino acids. The CDR3 region has the DNA TGTGCCAGCAGCCCCCCAGGGGACAATGAGCAGTTCTTC. Its protein is CASSPPGDNEQFF.

A few counts support this clonotype. The chain combines TRBV27 with TRBJ2-3; 7 positions agree with TRBD1. The CDR3 extends over 15 amino acids. Germline values: CDR1 MNHEY, CDR2 SMNVEV (reference sequence). J lost 6 bases, V lost 0 bases, and 6 bases had no gene match. The CDR3 here is CASSLSNRGRDTQYF. The CDR3 region has the DNA TGTGCCAGCAGTTTATCGAACAGGGGAAGGGATACGCAGTATTTT.

The genes are TRBV29-1 and TRBJ1-2, with TRBD1 matching 9 bases. CDR1 and CDR2 (germline): SQVTM, ANQGSEA. The CDR3 has 11 amino acids. The junction had 4 bases not matched to a gene; V was cut back by 6 bases and J by 8 bases. The CDR3 spells CSVGTGRGYTF. Here the CDR3 DNA reads TGCAGCGTCGGGACAGGGAGAGGCTACACCTTC.

The V and J genes are TRBV12-3 or TRBV12-4 and TRBJ2-5; D is perhaps TRBD1 (6 bases). The CDR3 is made up of 16 amino acids. Trimming pared 5 bases from V and 2 bases from J, leaving 18 bases between. CDR3 protein: CASSPIRQDRQETQYF. DNA for the CDR3: TGTGCCAGCAGTCCTATTCGACAGGACCGACAAGAGACCCAGTACTTC.

J is TRBJ1-2 and V is TRBV6-1, with 9 bases fitting TRBD1. The V segment lost 5 bases and the J segment 5 bases; nucleotides outside the gene matches: 12. The germline CDR1 and CDR2 sequences are MNHNS and SASEGT. The CDR3 is 16 residues long. In DNA form, the CDR3 reads TGTGCCAGCAGTAACCCCGGGACAGGGCGAGTTTATGGCTACACCTTC. Its protein is CASSNPGTGRVYGYTF.

This clonotype was found a few times. This chain uses TRBV2 with TRBJ1-6; possibly TRBD1 for D (5 bases). From germline, CDR1 is SNHLY and CDR2 FYNNEI. V was cut by 5 bases and J by 0 bases, with 8 bases left in between. This CDR3 spans 15 amino acids. CDR3 loop: CASSRQSSYNSPLHF. DNA of the CDR3: TGTGCCAGCAGTAGACAGAGCTCCTATAATTCACCCCTCCACTTT.

The chain is built from TRBV13 and TRBJ1-2; D possibly corresponds to TRBD1 (6 bases). The CDR3 length is 15 residues. Per germline, CDR1 PRHDT and CDR2 FYEKMQ (reference sequence). Trimming took 4 bases from V and 4 from J, leaving 16 bases between them. CDR3 in amino acids: CASSSYLTGGYGYTF. The CDR3 bases are TGTGCCAGCAGCTCGTACCTGACAGGAGGCTATGGCTACACCTTC.

This clonotype was seen a few times. V gene TRBV20-1 combines with J gene TRBJ1-2, with TRBD1 matching over 8 bases. The CDR3 sequence is 14 residues long. With V trimmed by 5 bases and J by 8 bases, 13 bases remained unmatched. The germline V gene encodes CDR1 DFQATT and CDR2 SNEGSKA (reference sequence). CDR3: CSAGLDRGSGGYTF. CDR3 coding DNA: TGCAGTGCTGGTTTAGACAGGGGATCAGGGGGCTACACCTTC.

In the case of this clonotype: One end of the junction fails to match germline, which may point to a read error. The V gene is TRBV7-7, the J gene TRBJ2-5, with D maybe TRBD1 (7 bases). The CDR3 loop spans 15 amino acids. CDR1 is SSHAT and CDR2 is FNYEAQ in the germline V gene (reference sequence). This chain's CDR3 is CASSQETGRGETQYF. The DNA of the CDR3 is TGTGCTAGCAGCCAAGAGACAGGGCGGGGAGAGACCCAGTACTTC.

The rearrangement joins TRBV6-1 to TRBJ2-7, with D unresolved. The germline gives CDR1 MNHNS, CDR2 SASEGT. V dropped 4 bases and J dropped 0 bases, with 10 bases sitting between them. This CDR3 region has 14 residues. CDR3: CASSAAPRSYEQYF. Written as DNA, the CDR3 is TGTGCCAGCAGTGCGGCCCCCCGCTCCTACGAGCAGTACTTC.

This chain uses TRBV13 with TRBJ1-1; tentatively, D is TRBD1 (5 bases). CDR1 is PRHDT, CDR2 FYEKMQ, per germline (reference sequence). V dropped 1 base and J dropped 1 base, with 10 bases sitting between them. The CDR3 runs 15 residues. CDR3 protein: CASSLEPGTNTEAFF. The CDR3, as DNA: TGTGCCAGCAGCTTAGAGCCAGGGACGAACACTGAAGCTTTCTTT.

Regarding this clonotype: A read error may explain this, as a much larger clone is one base away. The V call is TRBV4-1, the J call TRBJ2-7; 7 bases are a match to TRBD2. The CDR3 is 13 residues long. In germline, CDR1 is MGHRA, CDR2 YSYEKL. The junction had 3 bases not matched to a gene; V was cut back by 4 bases and J by 3 bases. CDR3 amino acids: CASSLQRGYEQYF. For the CDR3, the DNA is TGCGCCAGCAGCCTCCAGCGGGGCTACGAGCAGTACTTC.

The chain has TRBV7-9 and TRBJ2-1; D is perhaps TRBD2 (6 bases). The CDR3 spans 14 residues. The germline V gene encodes CDR1 SEHNR and CDR2 FQNEAQ (reference sequence). V lost 11 bases and J lost 7, with 21 bases in between. The CDR3 sequence is CALSGRTGGNEQFF. As DNA, the CDR3 is TGTGCCCTGAGCGGGCGCACTGGGGGGAATGAGCAGTTCTTC.

V is TRBV6-2 or TRBV6-3 and J is TRBJ1-1, with D possibly matching TRBD1 (5 bases). The CDR3 runs to 15 residues. V dropped 6 bases and J dropped 4 bases, with 18 bases sitting between them. The V gene's germline CDR1 is MNHEY and CDR2 SVGEGT. The CDR3 coding sequence is TGTGCCAGCAGCCTGACTGGGGACCTCGGCACTGAAGCTTTCTTT. Encoded protein: CASSLTGDLGTEAFF.

As concerns this clonotype: Since a much larger clone is just one base distant, this may be a read error. This chain joins TRBV29-1 and TRBJ2-7; a possible D gene is TRBD1 (6 bases). CDR3 length: 13 residues. Germline CDR1 and CDR2: SQVTM and ANQGSEA. V was clipped by 6 bases and J by 2 bases, with 14 bases between them. CDR3 bases: TGCAGCGTCCCCCCCCAGGGGACCTACGAGCAGTACTTC. Its translation: CSVPPQGTYEQYF.

This clonotype was seen only a few times. The chain has TRBV27 and TRBJ2-7; unclear D gene. This CDR3 contains 13 residues. The ends were cut back, 3 bases at V and 2 bases at J, with 8 bases in the middle. Germline assignment: CDR1 MNHEY and CDR2 SMNVEV (reference sequence). CDR3 coding DNA: TGTGCCAGCAGTTTTACGACAACCTACGAGCAGTACTTC. Translated: CASSFTTTYEQYF.

This clonotype was seen repeatedly, ten times or more. V gene TRBV2 combines with J gene TRBJ2-7, with D maybe TRBD1 (5 bases). CDR3 length: 12 amino acids. Trimming left V 6 bases short and J 2 bases short, with 8 bases between. The germline gives CDR1 SNHLY, CDR2 FYNNEI. The CDR3 protein is CASSDSAYEQYF. The CDR3 DNA reads TGTGCCAGCAGCGACAGTGCCTACGAGCAGTACTTC.

The V call is TRBV7-9, the J call TRBJ1-2; D is uncertain. The CDR3 is 14 residues long. The germline V and J ends were trimmed by 6 bases and 4 bases, with 15 bases remaining between them. CDR1 SEHNR and CDR2 FQNEAQ come from the germline V gene (reference sequence). As DNA, the CDR3 is TGTGCCAGCAGGGAGTGGGCGGGAGGCTATGGCTACACCTTC. Translated, it gives CASREWAGGYGYTF.

This clonotype has a handful of counts. The chain combines TRBV12-3 or TRBV12-4 with TRBJ2-7, with D perhaps matching TRBD1 (6 bases). The CDR3 extends over 15 amino acids. Trimming shortened V by 5 bases and J by 5 bases, and 19 bases separated the two germline ends. In nucleotides, the CDR3 is TGTGCCAGCAGTCGAACACAGGGAGTACGACACGAGCAGTACTTC. Translating gives CASSRTQGVRHEQYF.

The rearrangement uses TRBV27 and TRBJ2-1, with TRBD1 matching 10 bases. Germline V gene sequence: CDR1 MNHEY, CDR2 SMNVEV (reference sequence). Unmatched junction bases numbered 13, after V lost 6 bases and J lost 2 bases. The CDR3 length is 18 residues. Here the CDR3 reads CASRRQGAPSRPYNEQFF. The CDR3 nucleotides read TGTGCCAGCAGAAGACAGGGGGCTCCCAGCCGACCCTACAATGAGCAGTTCTTC.

V is TRBV4-3 and J is TRBJ2-4; D gene unclear. Judging by the DNA end, TRBJ2-7 fits better; the J call may be wrong. This CDR3 has 18 amino acids. CDR1 and CDR2 from the germline V gene are LGHNA and YSLEER. CDR3 DNA: TGCGCCAGCAGCCAAGATACAGAGGCTGATTCAGATCTCTACGAGCAGTACTTC. Translation gives CASSQDTEADSDLYEQYF.